The source of this TCR beta chain is a study of beta chain features in type 1 diabetes. This clone was detected only a few times. What it binds is not known. Expressed TCRB transcripts were sequenced because the entire RNA isolate underwent reverse transcription. Produced via immunoSEQ multiplex PCR; TCRdb's table is partial and in-frame only. The sample records around 250,000 clones, about 14% being singletons. General observations from the study: Shorter TCRB CDR3s, moderately but significantly so, marked every one of the four CD4+ subsets in Type 1 diabetes patients.

This CDR3 region has 12 residues. Trimming cost V 4 bases and J 2 bases, with 4 bases left between them. CDR1 and CDR2 from the germline V gene are MNHNS and SASEGT. This TCR derives from a man younger than 40 with type 1 diabetes. The chain carries TRBV6-1 and TRBJ2-3; D call uncertain. The sequencing input was naive CD4+ T cells from blood. The CDR3 protein is CASSGATDTQYF. The CDR3 bases are TGTGCCAGCAGTGGGGCCACAGATACGCAGTATTTT.